A single sample is the source of the 29 T cell receptor beta chains below, sequenced in a study of T cell repertoires in ileal Crohn's disease. Regarding time point: neoterminal ileum biopsy at postoperative endoscopy, about 6 months after surgery. Sequencing used immunoSEQ multiplex PCR; TCRdb keeps in-frame clones, though not all of them. The data hold 8,500 to 13,000 clones, with more than 80% observed a single time. The sample was ileal tissue. Receptor source: an adult with Crohn's disease.

In its sample, this clone was seen once. The chain couples TRBV4-1 to TRBJ2-7, with D maybe TRBD1 (6 bases). Trimming left V 1 base short and J 0 bases short, with 16 bases between. The CDR3 consists of 17 residues. Germline CDR1 and CDR2: MGHRA and YSYEKL. The CDR3 loop reads CASSQGTDRQSSYEQYF. The CDR3 DNA is TGCGCCAGCAGCCAAGGGACGGACAGACAAAGCTCCTACGAGCAGTACTTC.

On this clone itself: The sample contains more than one DNA sequence encoding this CDR3. The rearrangement joins TRBV25-1 to TRBJ2-1; 7 nucleotides align to TRBD1. The CDR3 has 13 residues. With 6 bases clipped from V and 9 bases from J, the junction kept 8 bases outside the gene matches. CDR1 MGHDK and CDR2 SYGVNS come from the germline V gene. This chain's CDR3 is CASRGTAGGEQFF. Written as DNA, the CDR3 is TGTGCCAGCAGGGGGACAGCAGGGGGTGAGCAGTTCTTC.

The genes are TRBV6-5 and TRBJ2-1; D might be TRBD2 (6 bases). The CDR3 has 12 residues. Trimming removed 6 bases from V and 10 bases from J, with 13 bases in between. Germline CDR1 is MNHEY and CDR2 is SVGAGI. The CDR3 is CASRRESGEQFF. The DNA for the CDR3 is TGTGCCAGCAGAAGGGAGAGCGGGGAGCAGTTCTTC.

As for this clone: The junction and the germline gene differ at one end; a read error may be behind it. This chain uses TRBV14 with TRBJ2-5, with a possible D match to TRBD1 (5 bases). CDR3 length equals 12 residues. The germline gives CDR1 SGHDN, CDR2 FVKESK. The CDR3, as DNA: TGTGCCAGCAGCCAGGGGCCATTACAGGCGGACTTC. The encoded protein is CASSQGPLQADF.

V is TRBV2 and J is TRBJ1-5; D ambiguous. Germline V lookup: CDR1 SNHLY, CDR2 FYNNEI. The CDR3 loop spans 15 amino acids. Deletions cut 10 bases from V and 1 base from J, with 17 bases between. The chain's CDR3 is CATSQSETSNQPQHF. CDR3 DNA: TGTGCCACCAGCCAATCAGAAACCAGCAATCAGCCCCAGCATTTT.

V is TRBV29-1 and J is TRBJ1-2; 10 bases match TRBD1. Germline V gives CDR1 SQVTM, CDR2 ANQGSEA. CDR3 size: 13 residues. Trimming at V came to 6 bases and at J to 7 bases, leaving 8 bases not matched to a gene. DNA for the CDR3: TGCAGCGTGTGGGACAGGGGTCCTTCTGGCTACACCTTC. Protein: CSVWDRGPSGYTF.

The chain carries TRBV7-6 and TRBJ1-6; a weak D match, TRBD1 (5 bases). The length of the CDR3 is 14 residues. V lost 3 bases to trimming and J lost 5 bases, with 8 bases between them. CDR1 and CDR2 (germline): SGHVS, FNYEAQ. CDR3 protein: CASSLTANNSPLHF. The CDR3 DNA reads TGTGCCAGCAGCTTGACAGCGAATAATTCACCCCTCCACTTT. The whole variable domain, remainder taken from reference TRBV7-6 and TRBJ1-6, is GAGVSQSPRYKVTKRGQDVALRCDPISGHVSLYWYRQALGQGPEFLTYFNYEAQQDKSGLPNDRFSAERPEGSISTLTIQRTEQRDSAMYRCASSLTANNSPLHFGNGTRLTVT.

The chain links TRBV21-1 to TRBJ1-1; TRBD1, the table's D call, was not compared with the DNA. TRBV21-1 is marked as a pseudogene. This CDR3 region has 12 residues. The CDR3 DNA follows: TGTGCCAGCAGGACTCAGGGGGTTGAAGCTTTCTTT. As protein: CASRTQGVEAFF.

The CDR3 protein is CASSSGQATEKLFF. For the CDR3, the DNA is TGTGCCAGCAGCTCCGGACAGGCGACCGAAAAACTGTTTTTT. The chain combines TRBV6-6 with TRBJ1-4; TRBD1 aligns across 7 bases. After removal of 6 bases from V and 8 bases from J, the junction contained 9 bases not matched to a gene. CDR1 MNHNY and CDR2 SVGAGI come from the germline V gene (reference sequence). This CDR3 is built from 14 residues.

The chain uses TRBV6-4 and TRBJ1-1; D gene uncertain. Trimming cost V 4 bases and J 1 base, with 7 bases left between them. The CDR3 sequence is 13 residues long. From germline, CDR1 is MRHNA and CDR2 SNTAGT. Here the CDR3 reads CASSVQENTEAFF. For the CDR3, the DNA is TGTGCCAGCAGTGTCCAGGAGAACACTGAAGCTTTCTTT.

The chain links TRBV7-3 to TRBJ2-1; a weak D match, TRBD2 (5 bases). CDR1 SGHTA and CDR2 FQGTGA come from the germline V gene. The V gene lost 6 bases and the J gene lost 4 bases, with 22 bases spanning the gap. The CDR3 has 17 amino acids. The CDR3 reads CASSQGRWVGDYNEQFF. CDR3 DNA sequence: TGTGCCAGCAGTCAAGGGCGGTGGGTGGGAGATTACAATGAGCAGTTCTTC.

The chain links TRBV29-1 to TRBJ2-3; TRBD2 matches 8 bases. Trimming took 3 bases from V and 0 from J; bases not matched to a gene: 5. Looked up from germline, CDR1 is SQVTM and CDR2 is ANQGSEA. The CDR3 consists of 15 residues. The CDR3 region is CSVELAGASTDTQYF. CDR3 nucleotide sequence: TGCAGCGTTGAGCTAGCGGGCGCTAGCACAGATACGCAGTATTTT.

For the CDR3, the DNA is TGTGCCAGCAGTTTAGAGGCGACTAGGGACACCGGGGAGCTGTTTTTT. Translated, it gives CASSLEATRDTGELFF. The rearrangement joins TRBV27 to TRBJ2-2; maybe TRBD2 (6 bases). V was shortened by 2 bases and J by 3 bases, with 13 bases between the two germline ends. The CDR3 extends over 16 amino acids. Germline V gene sequence: CDR1 MNHEY, CDR2 SMNVEV (reference sequence).

This rearrangement joins TRBV10-3 to TRBJ2-1; D is possibly TRBD2 (6 bases). Germline CDR1 is ENHRY and CDR2 is SYGVKD. The CDR3 covers 16 residues. V dropped 3 bases and J dropped 4 bases, with 16 bases sitting between them. This CDR3 is CAISDVRGGEYNEQFF. In nucleotides, the CDR3 is TGTGCCATCAGTGACGTGAGGGGCGGGGAATACAATGAGCAGTTCTTC.

V and J are TRBV29-1 and TRBJ1-5; 7 nucleotides line up with TRBD1. Germline V CDR1 and CDR2: SQVTM, ANQGSEA. After removal of 4 bases from V and 3 bases from J, the junction contained 9 bases not matched to a gene. This CDR3 comprises 15 residues. The CDR3 DNA reads as TGCAGCGTTGTTTTGCAGGGGGGAAACAATCAGCCCCAGCATTTT. It encodes CSVVLQGGNNQPQHF.

This chain connects TRBV30 to TRBJ2-7; TRBD1 matches at 11 bases. With 5 bases clipped from V and 5 bases from J, the junction kept 2 bases outside the gene matches. CDR3 size: 12 residues. The germline V gene has CDR1 GTSNPN and CDR2 SVGIG (reference sequence). The CDR3 protein is CAWGQGAHEQYF. The CDR3, as DNA: TGTGCCTGGGGACAGGGGGCCCACGAGCAGTACTTC.

This rearrangement joins TRBV28 to TRBJ2-7; 8 nucleotides match TRBD1. Germline V gene data show CDR1 as MDHEN and CDR2 as SYDVKM. The V and J ends lost 3 bases and 5 bases, in that order; junction bases with no gene match: 15. This CDR3 comprises 17 residues. The CDR3 DNA reads as TGTGCCAGCAGTTTGGGGGCAGGGGGCGCGTATATCCACGAGCAGTACTTC. Amino acid sequence: CASSLGAGGAYIHEQYF. The variable domain in full, completed from reference TRBV28 and TRBJ2-7, reads DVKVTQSSRYLVKRTGEKVFLECVQDMDHENMFWYRQDPGLGLRLIYFSYDVKMKEKGDIPEGYSVSREKKERFSLILESASTNQTSMYLCASSLGAGGAYIHEQYFGPGTRLTVT.

The table lists this clone with a few counts. The chain has TRBV27 and TRBJ1-2; 8 bases are shared with TRBD1. After removal of 7 bases from V and 5 bases from J, the junction contained 9 bases not matched to a gene. The CDR3 runs 14 residues. CDR1 is MNHEY and CDR2 is SMNVEV in the germline V gene (reference sequence). CDR3 nucleotides: TGTGCCAGCACCCGGGCAGGGGGCGAATATGGCTACACCTTC. Amino acid sequence: CASTRAGGEYGYTF.

The gene calls are TRBV18 and TRBJ2-7, with D tentatively TRBD1 (5 bases). The ends were cut back, 1 base at V and 4 bases at J, with 11 bases in the middle. Germline CDR1 KGHSH, CDR2 LQKENI. This CDR3 comprises 14 residues. CDR3 coding DNA: TGTGCCAGCTCACCACAGGGGAAGGGGTACGAGCAGTACTTC. It encodes CASSPQGKGYEQYF. Drawing the rest from reference TRBV18 and TRBJ2-7, the complete variable domain is NAGVMQNPRHLVRRRGQEARLRCSPMKGHSHVYWYRQLPEEGLKFMVYLQKENIIDESGMPKERFSAEFPKEGPSILRIQQVVRGDSAAYFCASSPQGKGYEQYFGPGTRLTVT.

The genes are TRBV2 and TRBJ2-2; 8 bases agree with TRBD2. The CDR3 contains 19 residues. Germline assignment: CDR1 SNHLY and CDR2 FYNNEI. The V gene end was trimmed by 6 bases and the J gene end by 4 bases; junction bases not matched to a gene: 19. The CDR3 DNA is TGTGCCAGCAGACTCACACGGATACAGGAACTAGCGGCCACCGGGGAGCTGTTTTTT. This codes for CASRLTRIQELAATGELFF.

The V call is TRBV20-1, the J call TRBJ1-1; D is undetermined. This CDR3 has 11 residues. Germline V gene lookup returns CDR1 DFQATT and CDR2 SNEGSKA (reference sequence). Between the trimmed V and J ends, which lost 6 bases and 5 bases, there was a span of 10 bases. The CDR3: CSAGDWTEAFF. The CDR3 bases are TGCAGTGCGGGAGATTGGACTGAAGCTTTCTTT.

The rearrangement uses TRBV28 and TRBJ2-7; TRBD1 matches at 7 bases. The CDR3 contains 15 residues. The V gene's germline CDR1 is MDHEN and CDR2 SYDVKM. Trimming took 6 bases from V and 0 from J; bases not matched to a gene: 8. This CDR3 is CASSQRTGYSYEQYF. The CDR3 DNA sequence: TGTGCCAGCAGCCAACGGACAGGCTACTCCTACGAGCAGTACTTC. Using reference TRBV28 and TRBJ2-7 for the parts outside the CDR3, the full variable domain is DVKVTQSSRYLVKRTGEKVFLECVQDMDHENMFWYRQDPGLGLRLIYFSYDVKMKEKGDIPEGYSVSREKKERFSLILESASTNQTSMYLCASSQRTGYSYEQYFGPGTRLTVT.

The V call is TRBV5-8, the J call TRBJ2-1; D is unclear. Germline V gives CDR1 SGHTS, CDR2 YDEGEE. Trimming removed 4 bases from V and 7 bases from J, with 12 bases in between. The CDR3 consists of 13 residues. DNA for the CDR3: TGTGCCAGCAGCCCCTCCGGGTGGAATGAGCAGTTCTTC. Its protein is CASSPSGWNEQFF. The variable domain in full, with the rest retrieved from reference TRBV5-8 and TRBJ2-1, is EAGVTQSPTHLIKTRGQQATLRCSPISGHTSVYWYQQALGLGLQFLLWYDEGEERNRGNFPPRFSGRQFPNYSSELNVNALELEDSALYLCASSPSGWNEQFFGPGTRLTVL.

This clone was detected only a few times. The V call is TRBV29-1, the J call TRBJ2-7; D is undetermined. This CDR3 spans 12 amino acids. V was clipped by 4 bases and J by 2 bases, with 9 bases between them. Germline V gives CDR1 SQVTM, CDR2 ANQGSEA. For the CDR3, the DNA is TGCAGCGTTGGAGTTTTGCCCTACGAGCAGTACTTC. Translating gives CSVGVLPYEQYF.

The table lists this clone with a count of one. This sequence joins TRBV7-3 and TRBJ2-3, with 16 bases matching TRBD2. The V segment lost 2 bases and the J segment 7 bases; nucleotides outside the gene matches: 6. The CDR3 has 17 residues. The germline gives CDR1 SGHTA, CDR2 FQGTGA. The CDR3 DNA sequence: TGTGCCAGCAGCTTAGAGGGACTAGCGGGAGGGCGAAATACGCAGTATTTT. It codes for CASSLEGLAGGRNTQYF.

The chain is built from TRBV5-1 and TRBJ1-4; 8 bases fit TRBD1. V lost 1 base to trimming and J lost 4 bases; unmatched junction nucleotides: 3. This CDR3 has 15 amino acids. Germline CDR1 reads SGHRS; CDR2 reads YFSETQ. In DNA form, the CDR3 reads TGCGCCAGCAGCTTGAGGGGACAGGATAATGAAAAACTGTTTTTT. Protein: CASSLRGQDNEKLFF.

This clone was seen once. The CDR3 DNA is TGTGCCAGCAGCTCCCCCCGAAGCGGGAGCTACGAGCAGTACTTC. It is translated as CASSSPRSGSYEQYF. The chain links TRBV7-9 to TRBJ2-7, with 8 positions matching TRBD2. The CDR3 spans 15 residues. The V and J ends lost 4 bases and 3 bases, in that order; junction bases with no gene match: 8. CDR1 and CDR2 from the germline V gene are SEHNR and FQNEAQ (reference sequence). The entire variable domain, with the rest obtained from reference TRBV7-9 and TRBJ2-7, is as follows: DTGVSQNPRHKITKRGQNVTFRCDPISEHNRLYWYRQTLGQGPEFLTYFQNEAQLEKSRLLSDRFSAERPKGSFSTLEIQRTEQGDSAMYLCASSSPRSGSYEQYFGPGTRLTVT.

The V gene is TRBV5-1, the J gene TRBJ2-1; 8 bases line up with TRBD2. CDR3 size: 16 residues. Germline CDR1 is SGHRS and CDR2 is YFSETQ. V lost 3 bases and J lost 3; bases outside the gene matches: 8. In nucleotides, the CDR3 is TGCGCCAGCAGCTCGCGAAGCGGGAGTTTCTACAATGAGCAGTTCTTC. It encodes CASSSRSGSFYNEQFF.

V gene TRBV7-2 combines with J gene TRBJ2-1, with D unclear. In germline, CDR1 is SGHTA, CDR2 FQGNSA. The length of the CDR3 is 13 residues. Trimming cost V 1 base and J 8 bases, with 9 bases left between them. This CDR3 reads CASSLELADEQFF. Written as DNA, the CDR3 is TGTGCCAGCAGCTTAGAGTTAGCTGATGAGCAGTTCTTC.